These T cell receptor beta chains were read from a single sample in a study of T cell changes during pregnancy in multiple sclerosis. Measured with immunoSEQ multiplex PCR; TCRdb has only the in-frame clones, and not every one. The repertoire holds 40,000 to 50,000 clones, about nine tenths seen once, with more than 8% in the top ten. Here the sequenced sample was CD8+ T cells from peripheral blood mononuclear cells, taken in the first trimester of pregnancy. The receptors were gathered from a female donor with multiple sclerosis, enrolled in a pregnancy study. CDR3s leave out the opening cysteine and the closing phenylalanine or tryptophan. A D gene is named only where the DNA matches it firmly.

v_gene: TRBV4-2
d_gene: .
len: 14
CDR3aa: ASSQGAGLAMDEQY

v_gene: TRBV7-2
d_gene: TRBD2
len: 11
CDR3aa: ASSLREGGEQF

v_gene: TRBV4-2
d_gene: .
len: 13
CDR3aa: ASSPGPEKVSPLH

v_gene: TRBV6-5
d_gene: .
len: 11
CDR3aa: ASSLGEGNEQF

v_gene: TRBV30
d_gene: TRBD2
len: 15
CDR3aa: AWSALPGLAWEDTQY

v_gene: TRBV19
d_gene: .
len: 14
CDR3aa: ASSYLEGSGTDEQY

v_gene: TRBV7-2
d_gene: TRBD2
len: 15
CDR3aa: ASSLLSLSGGEETQY

v_gene: TRBV29-1
d_gene: .
len: 13
CDR3aa: SVTQGGGGGREQY

v_gene: TRBV7-2
d_gene: TRBD2
len: 11
CDR3aa: ASSLSGGETQY

v_gene: TRBV9
d_gene: .
len: 12
CDR3aa: ASSVARLPGEQF

v_gene: TRBV9
d_gene: TRBD1
len: 12
CDR3aa: ASSRDSNYNEQF

v_gene: TRBV5-1
d_gene: TRBD2
len: 14
CDR3aa: ASSHAGGSSYNEQF

v_gene: TRBV25-1
d_gene: .
len: 13
CDR3aa: ASSERSGMNTEAF

v_gene: TRBV19
d_gene: TRBD2
len: 14
CDR3aa: ASSQTASGNTGELF

v_gene: TRBV21-1
d_gene: .
len: 14
CDR3aa: ASSKPRAGGSETQY

v_gene: TRBV7-8
d_gene: .
len: 15
CDR3aa: ASSLARAGGSTDTQY

v_gene: TRBV14
d_gene: TRBD2
len: 14
CDR3aa: ASSQEGLAGVYEQF

v_gene: TRBV5-1
d_gene: .
len: 11
CDR3aa: ASSLGLGGVQF

v_gene: TRBV4-1
d_gene: TRBD1
len: 12
CDR3aa: ASSHGTGPYEQY

v_gene: TRBV7-9
d_gene: .
len: 13
CDR3aa: ASTFGGSSYNEQF

v_gene: TRBV6-5
d_gene: TRBD1
len: 12
CDR3aa: ASSAGTGSYEQY

v_gene: TRBV10-3
d_gene: .
len: 11
CDR3aa: AISGQGFYGYT

v_gene: TRBV7-9
d_gene: .
len: 13
CDR3aa: ASSQSPGLAGELF

v_gene: TRBV6-5
d_gene: .
len: 10
CDR3aa: ASSLTGKGYT

v_gene: TRBV6-1
d_gene: .
len: 17
CDR3aa: ASSESPVYRDLPNTEAF

v_gene: TRBV7-9
d_gene: TRBD1
len: 17
CDR3aa: ASSLAKRTGVSVSETQY

v_gene: TRBV6-1
d_gene: TRBD1
len: 13
CDR3aa: ASSEWTGTNEKLF

v_gene: TRBV7-2
d_gene: .
len: 14
CDR3aa: ASSLSRRGSGNTIY

v_gene: TRBV27
d_gene: TRBD1
len: 13
CDR3aa: ASSLGQGAGNTIY

v_gene: TRBV6-5
d_gene: TRBD1
len: 11
CDR3aa: ASSYSGQGVAF

v_gene: TRBV29-1
d_gene: .
len: 13
CDR3aa: SVANSRGQGTEAF

v_gene: TRBV10-3
d_gene: .
len: 13
CDR3aa: AISDMDGGRYGYT

v_gene: TRBV5-4
d_gene: .
len: 13
CDR3aa: ASSYETDNTGELF

v_gene: TRBV5-4
d_gene: .
len: 10
CDR3aa: ASSLGADTQY

v_gene: TRBV23-1
d_gene: .
len: 14
CDR3aa: ASSYLLTDAGNTIY

v_gene: TRBV10-2
d_gene: .
len: 13
CDR3aa: ASSVAGSSYNEQF

v_gene: TRBV27
d_gene: TRBD2
len: 15
CDR3aa: ASSLVRLAGGKATQY

v_gene: TRBV7-9
d_gene: .
len: 12
CDR3aa: ASSLEQEQETQY

v_gene: TRBV9
d_gene: .
len: 13
CDR3aa: ASSEKGVAKNIQY

v_gene: TRBV5-1
d_gene: .
len: 13
CDR3aa: ASSLEGLMGDTQY

v_gene: TRBV10-3
d_gene: .
len: 13
CDR3aa: AISESGPAGNTQY